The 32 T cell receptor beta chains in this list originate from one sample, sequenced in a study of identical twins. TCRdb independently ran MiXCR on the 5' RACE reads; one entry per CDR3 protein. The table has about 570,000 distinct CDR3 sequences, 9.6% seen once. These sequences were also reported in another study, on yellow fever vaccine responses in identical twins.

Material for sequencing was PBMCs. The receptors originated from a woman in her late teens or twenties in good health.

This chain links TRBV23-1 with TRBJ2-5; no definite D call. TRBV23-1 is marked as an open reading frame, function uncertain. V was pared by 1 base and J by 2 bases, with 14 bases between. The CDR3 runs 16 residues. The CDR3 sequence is CASSQFSYTPQETQYF. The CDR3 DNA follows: TGCGCCAGCAGTCAATTTAGCTACACACCTCAAGAGACCCAGTACTTC.

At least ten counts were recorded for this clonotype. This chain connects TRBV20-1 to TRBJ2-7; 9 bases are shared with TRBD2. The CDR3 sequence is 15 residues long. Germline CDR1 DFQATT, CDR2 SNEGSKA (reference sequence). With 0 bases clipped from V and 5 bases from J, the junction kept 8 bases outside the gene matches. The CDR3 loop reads CSARDSGGHDDEQYF. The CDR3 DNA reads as TGCAGTGCTAGAGATAGCGGGGGACATGACGACGAGCAGTACTTC.

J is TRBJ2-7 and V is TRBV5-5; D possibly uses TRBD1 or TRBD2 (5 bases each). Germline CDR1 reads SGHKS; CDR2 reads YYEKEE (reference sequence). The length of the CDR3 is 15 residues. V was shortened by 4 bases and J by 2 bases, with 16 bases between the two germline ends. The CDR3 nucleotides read TGTGCCAGCAGCGCCTACGGGACGAACACCTACGAGCAGTACTTC. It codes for CASSAYGTNTYEQYF. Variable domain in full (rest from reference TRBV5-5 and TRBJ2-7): DAGVTQSPTHLIKTRGQQVTLRCSPISGHKSVSWYQQVLGQGPQFIFQYYEKEERGRGNFPDRFSARQFPNYSSELNVNALLLGDSALYLCASSAYGTNTYEQYFGPGTRLTVT.

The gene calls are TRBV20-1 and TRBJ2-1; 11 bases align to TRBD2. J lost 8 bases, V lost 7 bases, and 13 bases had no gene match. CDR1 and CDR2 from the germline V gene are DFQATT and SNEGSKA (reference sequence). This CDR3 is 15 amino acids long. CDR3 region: CSGYSPSGRFHEQFF. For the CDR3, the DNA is TGCAGTGGCTACAGCCCTAGCGGGAGGTTCCATGAGCAGTTCTTC.

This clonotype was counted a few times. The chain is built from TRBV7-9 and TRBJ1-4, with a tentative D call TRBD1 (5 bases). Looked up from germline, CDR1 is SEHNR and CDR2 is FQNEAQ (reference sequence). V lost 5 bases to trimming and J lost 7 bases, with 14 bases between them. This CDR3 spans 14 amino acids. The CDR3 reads CASSPRGGPEKLFF. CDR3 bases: TGTGCCAGCAGCCCGAGGGGAGGTCCTGAAAAACTGTTTTTT. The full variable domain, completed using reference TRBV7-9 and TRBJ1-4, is DTGVSQNPRHKITKRGQNVTFRCDPISEHNRLYWYRQTLGQGPEFLTYFQNEAQLEKSRLLSDRFSAERPKGSFSTLEIQRTEQGDSAMYLCASSPRGGPEKLFFGSGTQLSVL.

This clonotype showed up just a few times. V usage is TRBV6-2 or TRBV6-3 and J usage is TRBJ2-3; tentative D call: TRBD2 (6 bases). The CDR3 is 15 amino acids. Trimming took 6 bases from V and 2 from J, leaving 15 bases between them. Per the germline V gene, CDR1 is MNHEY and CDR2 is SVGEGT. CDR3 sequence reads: CASRPAGGITDTQYF. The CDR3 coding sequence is TGTGCCAGCAGACCCGCTGGCGGGATCACAGATACGCAGTATTTT.

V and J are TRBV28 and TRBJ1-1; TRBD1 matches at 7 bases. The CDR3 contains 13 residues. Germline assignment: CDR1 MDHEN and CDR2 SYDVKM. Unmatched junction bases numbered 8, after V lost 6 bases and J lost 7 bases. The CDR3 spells CASRMTGRDEAFF. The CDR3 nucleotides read TGTGCCAGCAGAATGACAGGGAGGGATGAAGCTTTCTTT.

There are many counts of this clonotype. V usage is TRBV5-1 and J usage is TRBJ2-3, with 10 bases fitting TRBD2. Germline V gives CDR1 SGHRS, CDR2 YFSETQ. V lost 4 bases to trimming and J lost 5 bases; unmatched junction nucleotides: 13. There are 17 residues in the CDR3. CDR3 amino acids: CASSQDIAGGILDTQYF. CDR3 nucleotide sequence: TGCGCCAGCAGCCAAGATATAGCGGGGGGAATTCTAGATACGCAGTATTTT.

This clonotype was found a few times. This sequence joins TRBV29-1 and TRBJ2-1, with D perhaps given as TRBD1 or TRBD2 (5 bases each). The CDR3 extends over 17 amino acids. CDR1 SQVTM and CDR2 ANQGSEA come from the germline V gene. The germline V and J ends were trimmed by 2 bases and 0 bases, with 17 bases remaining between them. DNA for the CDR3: TGCAGCGTTGAATTGAGAGGGAGACAGCACTCCTACAATGAGCAGTTCTTC. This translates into CSVELRGRQHSYNEQFF.

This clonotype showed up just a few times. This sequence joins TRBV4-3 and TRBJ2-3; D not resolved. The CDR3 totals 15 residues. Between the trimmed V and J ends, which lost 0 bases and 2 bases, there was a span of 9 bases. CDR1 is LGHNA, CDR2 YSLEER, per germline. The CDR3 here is CASSQDEAYTDTQYF. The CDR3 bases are TGCGCCAGCAGCCAAGATGAGGCTTACACAGATACGCAGTATTTT.

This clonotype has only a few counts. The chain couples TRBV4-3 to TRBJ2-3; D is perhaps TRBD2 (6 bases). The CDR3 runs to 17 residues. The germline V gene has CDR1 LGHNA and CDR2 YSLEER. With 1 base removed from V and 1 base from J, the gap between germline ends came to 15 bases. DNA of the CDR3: TGCGCCAGCAGCCAAGGGACTAATTTAAAGGGCACAGATACGCAGTATTTT. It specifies CASSQGTNLKGTDTQYF.

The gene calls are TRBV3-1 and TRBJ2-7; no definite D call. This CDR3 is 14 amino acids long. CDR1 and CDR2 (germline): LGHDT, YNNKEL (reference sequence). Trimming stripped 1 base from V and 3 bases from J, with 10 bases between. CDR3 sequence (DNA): TGTGCCAGCAGCCAAGCGAGAAAATGCTACGAGCAGTACTTC. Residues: CASSQARKCYEQYF.

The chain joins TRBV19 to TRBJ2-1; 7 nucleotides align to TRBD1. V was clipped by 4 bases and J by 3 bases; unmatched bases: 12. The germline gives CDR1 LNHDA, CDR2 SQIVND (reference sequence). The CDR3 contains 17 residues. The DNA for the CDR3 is TGTGCCAGTAGTAGAGAACACAGGGGCTCCCGCTACAATGAGCAGTTCTTC. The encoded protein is CASSREHRGSRYNEQFF.

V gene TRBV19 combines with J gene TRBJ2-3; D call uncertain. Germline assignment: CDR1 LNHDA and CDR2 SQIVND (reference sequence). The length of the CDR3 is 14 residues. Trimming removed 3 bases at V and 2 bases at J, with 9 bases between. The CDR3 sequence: CASSIDQTTDTQYF. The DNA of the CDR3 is TGTGCCAGTAGTATCGATCAGACCACAGATACGCAGTATTTT.

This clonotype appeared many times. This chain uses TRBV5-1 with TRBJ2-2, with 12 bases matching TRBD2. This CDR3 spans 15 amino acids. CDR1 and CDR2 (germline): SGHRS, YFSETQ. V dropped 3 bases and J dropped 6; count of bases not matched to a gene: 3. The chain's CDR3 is CASSSTSGSAGELFF. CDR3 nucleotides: TGCGCCAGCAGCTCGACTAGCGGGAGTGCCGGGGAGCTGTTTTTT. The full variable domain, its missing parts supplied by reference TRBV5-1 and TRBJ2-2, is KAGVTQTPRYLIKTRGQQVTLSCSPISGHRSVSWYQQTPGQGLQFLFEYFSETQRNKGNFPGRFSGRQFSNSRSEMNVSTLELGDSALYLCASSSTSGSAGELFFGEGSRLTVL.

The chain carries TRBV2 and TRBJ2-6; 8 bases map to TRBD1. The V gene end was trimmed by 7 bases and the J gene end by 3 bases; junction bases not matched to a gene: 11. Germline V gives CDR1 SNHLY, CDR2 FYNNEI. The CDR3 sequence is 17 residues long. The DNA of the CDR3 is TGTGCCAGCATTCGGGGGCAGGGGGCGTATGGGGCCAACGTCCTGACTTTC. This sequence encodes CASIRGQGAYGANVLTF.

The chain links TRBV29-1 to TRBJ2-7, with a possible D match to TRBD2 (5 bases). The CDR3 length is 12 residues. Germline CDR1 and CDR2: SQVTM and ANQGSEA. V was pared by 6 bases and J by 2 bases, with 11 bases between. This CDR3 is CSVRGSPYEQYF. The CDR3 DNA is TGCAGCGTCCGGGGTTCTCCCTACGAGCAGTACTTC.

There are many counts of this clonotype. The CDR3 DNA is TGTGCCACCAGCAGAGGGACAGTCAATCAGCCCCAGCATTTT. Amino acid sequence: CATSRGTVNQPQHF. This sequence joins TRBV15 and TRBJ1-5; maybe TRBD1 (6 bases). The V gene lost 1 base and the J gene lost 3 bases, with 7 bases spanning the gap. The CDR3 extends over 14 amino acids. Germline CDR1 and CDR2: LNHNV and YYDKDF (reference sequence).

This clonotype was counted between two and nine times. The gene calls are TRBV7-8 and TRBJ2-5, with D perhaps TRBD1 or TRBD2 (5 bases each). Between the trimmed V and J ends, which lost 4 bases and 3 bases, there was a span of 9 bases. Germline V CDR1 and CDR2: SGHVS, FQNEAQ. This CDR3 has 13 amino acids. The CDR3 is CASSYGTKETQYF. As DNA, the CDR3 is TGTGCCAGCAGCTATGGGACGAAAGAGACCCAGTACTTC. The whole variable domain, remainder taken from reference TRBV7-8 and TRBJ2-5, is GAGVSQSPRYKVAKRGQDVALRCDPISGHVSLFWYQQALGQGPEFLTYFQNEAQLDKSGLPSDRFFAERPEGSVSTLKIQRTQQEDSAVYLCASSYGTKETQYFGPGTRLLVL.

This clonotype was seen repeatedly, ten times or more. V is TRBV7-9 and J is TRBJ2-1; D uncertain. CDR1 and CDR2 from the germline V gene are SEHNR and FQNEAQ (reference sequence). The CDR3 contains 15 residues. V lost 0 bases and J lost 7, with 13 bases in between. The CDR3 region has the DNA TGTGCCAGCAGCTTAGCCAGTTTTTCAGGAAATGAGCAGTTCTTC. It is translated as CASSLASFSGNEQFF.

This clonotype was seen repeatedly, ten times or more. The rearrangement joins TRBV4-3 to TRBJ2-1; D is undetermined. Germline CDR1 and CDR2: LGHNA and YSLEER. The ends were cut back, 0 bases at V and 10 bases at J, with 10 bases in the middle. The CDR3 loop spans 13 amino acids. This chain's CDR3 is CASSQDRMREQFF. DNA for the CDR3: TGCGCCAGCAGCCAAGATAGAATGCGGGAGCAGTTCTTC.

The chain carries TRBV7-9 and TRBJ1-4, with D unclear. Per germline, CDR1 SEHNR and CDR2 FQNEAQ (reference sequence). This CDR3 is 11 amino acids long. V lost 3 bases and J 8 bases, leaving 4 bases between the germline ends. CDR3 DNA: TGTGCCAGCAGCTTCAAGGAAAAACTGTTTTTT. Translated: CASSFKEKLFF.

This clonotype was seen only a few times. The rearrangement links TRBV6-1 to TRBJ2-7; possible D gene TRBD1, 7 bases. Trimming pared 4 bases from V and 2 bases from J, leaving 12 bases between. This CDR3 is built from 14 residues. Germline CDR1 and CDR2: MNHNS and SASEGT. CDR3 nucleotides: TGTGCCAGCAGTGCAACCAGGGGGGCCTACGAGCAGTACTTC. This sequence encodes CASSATRGAYEQYF.

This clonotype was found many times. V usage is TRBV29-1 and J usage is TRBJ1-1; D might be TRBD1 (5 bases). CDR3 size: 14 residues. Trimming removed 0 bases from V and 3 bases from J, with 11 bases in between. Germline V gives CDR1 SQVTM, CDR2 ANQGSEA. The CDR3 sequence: CSVEDRARDTEAFF. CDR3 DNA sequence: TGCAGCGTTGAAGACAGGGCGAGGGACACTGAAGCTTTCTTT. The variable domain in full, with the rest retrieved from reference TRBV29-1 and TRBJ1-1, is SAVISQKPSRDICQRGTSLTIQCQVDSQVTMMFWYRQQPGQSLTLIATANQGSEATYESGFVIDKFPISRPNLTFSTLTVSNMSPEDSSIYLCSVEDRARDTEAFFGQGTRLTVV.

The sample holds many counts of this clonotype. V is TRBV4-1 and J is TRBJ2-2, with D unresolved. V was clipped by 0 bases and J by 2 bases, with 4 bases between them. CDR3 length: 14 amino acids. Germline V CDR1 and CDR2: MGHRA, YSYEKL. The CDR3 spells CASSQDVNTGELFF. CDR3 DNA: TGCGCCAGCAGCCAAGACGTAAACACCGGGGAGCTGTTTTTT.

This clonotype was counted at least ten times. DNA of the CDR3: TGTGCCAGCAGTGGGGGAATTTACAATGAGCAGTTCTTC. It is translated as CASSGGIYNEQFF. The rearrangement uses TRBV2 and TRBJ2-1; no reliable D call. CDR1 and CDR2 (germline): SNHLY, FYNNEI. The CDR3 has 13 amino acids. Trimming stripped 4 bases from V and 4 bases from J, with 8 bases between.

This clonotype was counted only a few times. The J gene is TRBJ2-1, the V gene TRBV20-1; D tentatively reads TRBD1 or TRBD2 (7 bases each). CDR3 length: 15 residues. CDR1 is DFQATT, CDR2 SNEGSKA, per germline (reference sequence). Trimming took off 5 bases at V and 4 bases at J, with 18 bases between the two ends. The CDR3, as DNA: TGCAGTGCTCGGGAGCGGGACAGCTTTTACAATGAGCAGTTCTTC. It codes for CSARERDSFYNEQFF.

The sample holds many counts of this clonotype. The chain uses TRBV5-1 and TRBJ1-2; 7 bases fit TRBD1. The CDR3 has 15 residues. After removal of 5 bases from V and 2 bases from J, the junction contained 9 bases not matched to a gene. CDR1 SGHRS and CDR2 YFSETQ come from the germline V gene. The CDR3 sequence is CASRAETGNNYGYTF. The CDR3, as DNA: TGCGCCAGCAGAGCTGAGACAGGGAACAACTATGGCTACACCTTC. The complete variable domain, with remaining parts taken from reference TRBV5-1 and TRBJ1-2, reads KAGVTQTPRYLIKTRGQQVTLSCSPISGHRSVSWYQQTPGQGLQFLFEYFSETQRNKGNFPGRFSGRQFSNSRSEMNVSTLELGDSALYLCASRAETGNNYGYTFGSGTRLTVV.

The CDR3 protein is CATSDSQGSSYNEQFF. In DNA, the CDR3 is TGTGCCACCAGTGACTCACAGGGAAGCTCCTACAATGAGCAGTTCTTC. The chain combines TRBV24-1 with TRBJ2-1, with D possibly TRBD1 on 6 matching bases. Between the trimmed V and J ends, which lost 4 bases and 0 bases, there was a span of 12 bases. The CDR3 length is 16 residues. Germline V lookup: CDR1 KGHDR, CDR2 SFDVKD.

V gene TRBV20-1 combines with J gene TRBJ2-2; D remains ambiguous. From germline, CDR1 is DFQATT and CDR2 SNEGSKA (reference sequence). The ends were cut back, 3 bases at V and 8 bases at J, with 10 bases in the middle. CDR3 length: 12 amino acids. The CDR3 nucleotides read TGCAGTGCTAGTGCGAGCGCGGGGGAGCTGTTTTTT. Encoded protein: CSASASAGELFF.

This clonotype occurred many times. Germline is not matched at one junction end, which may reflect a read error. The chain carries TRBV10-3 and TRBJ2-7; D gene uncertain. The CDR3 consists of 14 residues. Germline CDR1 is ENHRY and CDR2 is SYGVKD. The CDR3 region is CAISESIGSHEQYF. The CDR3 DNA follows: TGTGCCATCAGTGAGTCGATTGGCTCCCACGAGCAGTACTTC.

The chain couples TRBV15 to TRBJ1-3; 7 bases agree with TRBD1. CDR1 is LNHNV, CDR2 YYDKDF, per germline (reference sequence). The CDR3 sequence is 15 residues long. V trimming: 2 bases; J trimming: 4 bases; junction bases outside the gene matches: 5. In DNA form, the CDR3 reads TGTGCCACCAGCAGACAGACAGGGTCGGGAAACACCATATATTTT. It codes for CATSRQTGSGNTIYF.